Listed here are 30 T cell receptor beta chains from one sample, sequenced in a study of blood T cell repertoires in COVID-19. Assay used: immunoSEQ multiplex PCR; TCRdb lists only in-frame clones, some missing. The sample consists of roughly 240,000 clones, over 80% of them appearing once. The sample comprised PBMCs or T cells enriched from blood (not recorded which). Source of these receptors: a man over 45 who had been exposed to COVID-19.

The chain has TRBV5-6 and TRBJ1-1; D remains unclear. Germline V CDR1 and CDR2: SGHDT, YYEEEE. The CDR3 totals 14 residues. V lost 4 bases and J lost 1, with 11 bases in between. CDR3 amino acids: CASSPPLANTEAFF. The CDR3 DNA is TGTGCCAGCAGCCCACCCCTGGCGAACACTGAAGCTTTCTTT.

In this sample, this clone turned up once. Other DNA sequences within the sample encode an identical CDR3. This chain uses TRBV18 with TRBJ1-3; D gene unclear. Trimming stripped 3 bases from V and 0 bases from J, with 9 bases between. Germline assignment: CDR1 KGHSH and CDR2 LQKENI. The CDR3 has 15 amino acids. This chain's CDR3 is CASSPTGYSGNTIYF. The CDR3 nucleotides read TGTGCCAGCTCACCGACTGGCTACTCTGGAAACACCATATATTTT.

Concerning this clone: Other nucleotide sequences in the sample specify the same CDR3. J is TRBJ2-4 and V is TRBV5-4; possibly TRBD2 for D (6 bases). Germline-derived CDR1 and CDR2 are SGHNT and YYREEE (reference sequence). Trimming took off 4 bases at V and 2 bases at J, with 13 bases between the two ends. This CDR3 has 15 amino acids. The chain's CDR3 is CASSLAGGTKNIQYF. CDR3 bases: TGTGCCAGCAGCCTGGCTGGGGGGACCAAAAACATTCAGTACTTC. Full variable domain (missing parts from reference TRBV5-4 and TRBJ2-4): ETGVTQSPTHLIKTRGQQVTLRCSSQSGHNTVSWYQQALGQGPQFIFQYYREEENGRGNFPPRFSGLQFPNYSSELNVNALELDDSALYLCASSLAGGTKNIQYFGAGTRLSVL.

The chain recombines TRBV19 with TRBJ1-2; D is perhaps TRBD1 (5 bases). Trimming stripped 2 bases from V and 6 bases from J, with 16 bases between. CDR3 length: 15 amino acids. Germline CDR1 is LNHDA and CDR2 is SQIVND (reference sequence). CDR3 nucleotide sequence: TGTGCCAGTAGTATAAGCGCAGGGAACTTTAATGGCTACACCTTC. It translates to CASSISAGNFNGYTF. Full variable domain (remainder filled in from reference TRBV19 and TRBJ1-2): DGGITQSPKYLFRKEGQNVTLSCEQNLNHDAMYWYRQDPGQGLRLIYYSQIVNDFQKGDIAEGYSVSREKKESFPLTVTSAQKNPTAFYLCASSISAGNFNGYTFGSGTRLTVV.

This chain connects TRBV5-1 to TRBJ1-5; D is unresolved. The V gene's germline CDR1 is SGHRS and CDR2 YFSETQ. There are 14 residues in the CDR3. V lost 0 bases, J lost 2 bases, and 6 bases lay in between. CDR3 sequence reads: CASSLDIGNQPQHF. The CDR3 DNA sequence: TGCGCCAGCAGCTTGGATATAGGCAATCAGCCCCAGCATTTT.

The chain has TRBV7-2 and TRBJ2-3, with TRBD2 matching 8 bases. V lost 8 bases, J lost 14 bases, and 15 bases stayed unmatched. This CDR3 region has 13 residues. Looked up from germline, CDR1 is SGHTA and CDR2 is FQGNSA. The CDR3 coding sequence is TGTGCCAGCGCTACTACCCCGACTAGCGAGGGGTATTTT. This encodes CASATTPTSEGYF.

The rearrangement links TRBV28 to TRBJ1-4; D call uncertain. The germline V and J ends were trimmed by 3 bases and 6 bases, with 5 bases remaining between them. Germline values: CDR1 MDHEN, CDR2 SYDVKM. CDR3 length: 12 amino acids. CDR3 sequence (DNA): TGTGCCAGCAGTTTCCGGGATGAAAAACTGTTTTTT. This gives the protein CASSFRDEKLFF.

J is TRBJ1-2 and V is TRBV19, with 7 bases aligning to TRBD1. J was trimmed by 4 bases and V by 6 bases; bases with no gene match: 14. Per the germline V gene, CDR1 is LNHDA and CDR2 is SQIVND (reference sequence). This CDR3 spans 16 amino acids. DNA for the CDR3: TGTGCCAGTAGCCTGCTTACAGGGGACGGCCTCTATGGCTACACCTTC. Translated, it gives CASSLLTGDGLYGYTF. The full variable domain, in which reference TRBV19 and TRBJ1-2 provide the parts outside the CDR3, is DGGITQSPKYLFRKEGQNVTLSCEQNLNHDAMYWYRQDPGQGLRLIYYSQIVNDFQKGDIAEGYSVSREKKESFPLTVTSAQKNPTAFYLCASSLLTGDGLYGYTFGSGTRLTVV.

The chain couples TRBV28 to TRBJ1-6; D ambiguous. The V end was cut by 5 bases, the J end by 9 bases, with 11 bases between. This CDR3 region has 13 residues. Germline CDR1 reads MDHEN; CDR2 reads SYDVKM. The CDR3 loop is CASSPLGVSPLHF. DNA of the CDR3: TGTGCCAGCAGTCCCCTCGGGGTTTCACCCCTCCACTTT.

The gene calls are TRBV27 and TRBJ1-6; 7 bases map to TRBD1. After removal of 4 bases from V and 7 bases from J, the junction contained 10 bases not matched to a gene. The V gene's germline CDR1 is MNHEY and CDR2 SMNVEV (reference sequence). The CDR3 length is 16 residues. The DNA of the CDR3 is TGTGCCAGCAGTTCTACCAACAGGGGTGGAAATTCACCCCTCCACTTT. Translated: CASSSTNRGGNSPLHF.

The gene calls are TRBV7-3 and TRBJ1-1; TRBD1 matches 8 bases. This CDR3 is built from 14 residues. The germline CDR1 and CDR2 sequences are SGHTA and FQGTGA. J was trimmed by 5 bases and V by 1 base; bases with no gene match: 3. The CDR3 sequence: CASSLNRGRTEAFF. CDR3 DNA: TGTGCCAGCAGCTTAAACAGGGGGAGAACTGAAGCTTTCTTT.

The V and J genes are TRBV2 and TRBJ1-2, with 7 nucleotides matching TRBD1. V was pared by 10 bases and J by 4 bases, with 3 bases of the junction left unmatched. Per the germline V gene, CDR1 is SNHLY and CDR2 is FYNNEI. This CDR3 has 11 residues. In DNA form, the CDR3 reads TGTGCCACTGGGACAGCCTATGGCTACACCTTC. Residues: CATGTAYGYTF.

CDR3 nucleotides: TGTGCCAGTAGGGGCAGCCTCAGCAATCAGCCCCAGCATTTT. This sequence encodes CASRGSLSNQPQHF. This sequence joins TRBV2 and TRBJ1-5, with a tentative D call TRBD1 (5 bases). This CDR3 is built from 14 residues. CDR1 is SNHLY, CDR2 FYNNEI, per germline. The germline V and J ends were trimmed by 9 bases and 1 base, with 13 bases remaining between them.

In DNA, the CDR3 is TGTGCCAGCAGTAAAAACAGGGGGAACACTGAAGCTTTCTTT. Protein: CASSKNRGNTEAFF. This chain uses TRBV28 with TRBJ1-1; 7 nucleotides line up with TRBD1. The CDR3 extends over 14 amino acids. V was pared by 5 bases and J by 1 base, with 4 bases of the junction left unmatched. CDR1 MDHEN and CDR2 SYDVKM come from the germline V gene. The whole variable domain, filled in from reference TRBV28 and TRBJ1-1, reads DVKVTQSSRYLVKRTGEKVFLECVQDMDHENMFWYRQDPGLGLRLIYFSYDVKMKEKGDIPEGYSVSREKKERFSLILESASTNQTSMYLCASSKNRGNTEAFFGQGTRLTVV.

The chain joins TRBV14 to TRBJ2-7, with 8 nucleotides matching TRBD1. The junction had 7 bases not matched to a gene; V was cut back by 4 bases and J by 2 bases. In germline, CDR1 is SGHDN, CDR2 FVKESK. The CDR3 extends over 15 amino acids. The CDR3 region has the DNA TGTGCCAGCAGCCCTGTGACAGGGGCGGCCTACGAGCAGTACTTC. Translated: CASSPVTGAAYEQYF.

CDR3 residues: CASGLGLDHSPLHF. CDR3 nucleotides: TGTGCCAGCGGTCTGGGACTCGACCATTCACCCCTCCACTTT. This chain connects TRBV9 to TRBJ1-6; tentatively, D is TRBD1 (5 bases). Per the germline V gene, CDR1 is SGDLS and CDR2 is YYNGEE. The V end lost 7 bases, the J end lost 8 bases, and 16 bases lay between the germline ends. CDR3 size: 14 residues.

V and J are TRBV12-3 or TRBV12-4 and TRBJ2-5, with a possible D match to TRBD2 (6 bases). Trimming left V 7 bases short and J 8 bases short, with 17 bases between. The CDR3 covers 13 residues. CDR3 in DNA: TGTGCCAGCACCCTTAGGGGAGGTGATACCCAGTACTTC. It is translated as CASTLRGGDTQYF.

CDR3 sequence reads: CASSGTDEKLFF. The CDR3 DNA sequence: TGTGCCAGTTCCGGGACAGATGAAAAACTGTTTTTT. The genes are TRBV19 and TRBJ1-4, with 7 bases that match TRBD1. This CDR3 contains 12 residues. Germline loops: CDR1 LNHDA, CDR2 SQIVND (reference sequence). V lost 8 bases to trimming and J lost 6 bases; unmatched junction nucleotides: 3.

The CDR3 is CASSSTGPYNEQFF. The CDR3 DNA is TGTGCCAGCAGCTCTACAGGGCCCTACAATGAGCAGTTCTTC. The chain combines TRBV11-3 with TRBJ2-1, with a tentative D call TRBD1 (6 bases). The germline V gene encodes CDR1 SGHNT and CDR2 YENEEA. The V gene lost 4 bases and the J gene lost 2 bases, with 9 bases spanning the gap. This CDR3 contains 14 residues. The full variable domain, rest sourced from reference TRBV11-3 and TRBJ2-1, is EAGVVQSPRYKIIEKKQPVAFWCNPISGHNTLYWYLQNLGQGPELLIRYENEEAVDDSQLPKDRFSAERLKGVDSTLKIQPAELGDSAVYLCASSSTGPYNEQFFGPGTRLTVL.

CDR3 DNA sequence: TGTGCCAGCAGTCCCAAGACAGGGTCCTACGAGCAGTACTTC. Protein product: CASSPKTGSYEQYF. The chain joins TRBV28 to TRBJ2-7; 7 nucleotides match TRBD1. Looked up from germline, CDR1 is MDHEN and CDR2 is SYDVKM. CDR3 length: 14 amino acids. Trimming cost V 5 bases and J 1 base; bases outside gene matches: 5.

The chain couples TRBV2 to TRBJ2-3, with 9 bases aligning to TRBD2. The CDR3 covers 16 residues. The V segment lost 8 bases and the J segment 2 bases; nucleotides outside the gene matches: 11. Germline V gene lookup returns CDR1 SNHLY and CDR2 FYNNEI. The CDR3 DNA reads as TGTGCCAGCCAACAGAAGCGGGGGGTATTCACAGATACGCAGTATTTT. This gives the protein CASQQKRGVFTDTQYF.

The J gene is TRBJ2-4, the V gene TRBV2, with D perhaps matching TRBD2 (6 bases). The germline V gene has CDR1 SNHLY and CDR2 FYNNEI. This CDR3 region has 15 residues. Trimming took off 7 bases at V and 8 bases at J, with 21 bases between the two ends. As DNA, the CDR3 is TGTGCCAGCAAGGTCGGGCGGGACCGGAGGGACATTCAGTACTTC. Translated, it gives CASKVGRDRRDIQYF.

The CDR3 nucleotides are TGTGCCTGGAGTGTACTTGGGGGGATGAATGAAAAACTGTTTTTT. Residues: CAWSVLGGMNEKLFF. The chain is built from TRBV30 and TRBJ1-4, with a tentative D call TRBD1 (5 bases). V lost 0 bases and J lost 5, with 13 bases in between. In germline, CDR1 is GTSNPN, CDR2 SVGIG (reference sequence). This CDR3 has 15 residues.

The V gene is TRBV10-3, the J gene TRBJ1-5; 9 bases line up with TRBD1. After removal of 8 bases from V and 0 bases from J, the junction contained 5 bases not matched to a gene. CDR3 length: 15 residues. From germline, CDR1 is ENHRY and CDR2 SYGVKD. Here the CDR3 DNA reads TGTGCCATCGGGGGGGACAGGGCTAGCAATCAGCCCCAGCATTTT. Translated, it gives CAIGGDRASNQPQHF.

V gene TRBV7-9 combines with J gene TRBJ1-5; D call uncertain. V was shortened by 1 base and J by 5 bases, with 9 bases between the two germline ends. The germline CDR1 and CDR2 sequences are SEHNR and FQNEAQ (reference sequence). There are 14 residues in the CDR3. CDR3 region: CASSLGAEHQPQHF. The CDR3 DNA sequence: TGTGCCAGCAGCTTAGGGGCAGAGCATCAGCCCCAGCATTTT. Complete variable domain (other parts from reference TRBV7-9 and TRBJ1-5): DTGVSQNPRHKITKRGQNVTFRCDPISEHNRLYWYRQTLGQGPEFLTYFQNEAQLEKSRLLSDRFSAERPKGSFSTLEIQRTEQGDSAMYLCASSLGAEHQPQHFGDGTRLSIL.

This chain links TRBV27 with TRBJ2-5, with TRBD1 matching over 7 bases. Per the germline V gene, CDR1 is MNHEY and CDR2 is SMNVEV (reference sequence). The CDR3 is 15 amino acids. V lost 1 base and J lost 3; bases outside the gene matches: 5. The CDR3 protein is CASSLFGDSEETQYF. CDR3 nucleotides: TGTGCCAGCAGTTTATTTGGGGACAGCGAAGAGACCCAGTACTTC.

This rearrangement joins TRBV28 to TRBJ2-6, with 7 nucleotides matching TRBD1. The CDR3 consists of 17 residues. CDR1 MDHEN and CDR2 SYDVKM come from the germline V gene. With V trimmed by 6 bases and J by 2 bases, 10 bases remained unmatched. The DNA of the CDR3 is TGTGCCAGCAGGACAGTAACTGACAGGGCTGGGGCCAACGTCCTGACTTTC. Amino acid sequence: CASRTVTDRAGANVLTF.

The V gene is TRBV6-2 or TRBV6-3, the J gene TRBJ1-1, with D possibly being TRBD1 (5 bases). With 6 bases removed from V and 0 bases from J, the gap between germline ends came to 20 bases. Germline V gene lookup returns CDR1 MNHEY and CDR2 SVGEGT. The CDR3 covers 17 residues. The CDR3 DNA reads TGTGCCAGCAGCCTGCGCTGGTACGGACAACTGAACACTGAAGCTTTCTTT. Translating gives CASSLRWYGQLNTEAFF.

The V and J genes are TRBV5-4 and TRBJ2-7; TRBD2 aligns across 13 bases. J lost 0 bases, V lost 4 bases, and 1 base had no gene match. The germline CDR1 and CDR2 sequences are SGHNT and YYREEE (reference sequence). This CDR3 is built from 15 residues. Here the CDR3 DNA reads TGTGCCAGCAGCCGGACTAGCGGGAGCTCCTACGAGCAGTACGTC. Protein sequence: CASSRTSGSSYEQYV.

The rearrangement joins TRBV12-3 or TRBV12-4 to TRBJ1-5; D uncertain. The CDR3 runs 12 residues. Trimming removed 1 base at V and 13 bases at J, with 11 bases between. For the CDR3, the DNA is TGTGCCAGCAGTTTAGACAGATTTATACAGCATTTT. This gives the protein CASSLDRFIQHF.